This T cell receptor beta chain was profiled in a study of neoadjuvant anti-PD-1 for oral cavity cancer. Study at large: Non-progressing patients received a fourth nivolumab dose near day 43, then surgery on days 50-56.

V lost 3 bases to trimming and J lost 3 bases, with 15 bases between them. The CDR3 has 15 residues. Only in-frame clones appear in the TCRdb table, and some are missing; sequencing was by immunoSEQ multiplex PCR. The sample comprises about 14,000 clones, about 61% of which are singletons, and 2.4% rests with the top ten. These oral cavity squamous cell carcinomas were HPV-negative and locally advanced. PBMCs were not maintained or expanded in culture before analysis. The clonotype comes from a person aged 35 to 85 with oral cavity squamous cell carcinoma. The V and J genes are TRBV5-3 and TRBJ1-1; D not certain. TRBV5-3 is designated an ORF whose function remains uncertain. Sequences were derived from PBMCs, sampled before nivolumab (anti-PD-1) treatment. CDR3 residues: CARSSKGGLYTEAFF. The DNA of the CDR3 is TGTGCCAGAAGCTCAAAAGGAGGTTTATACACTGAAGCTTTCTTT.